Listed below are T cell receptor beta chains from one sample, sequenced in a study of graft-versus-host responses after intestinal transplantation. The antigens these receptors bind are not known. Here immunoSEQ multiplex PCR was the method, and the copy in TCRdb shows in-frame clones only, minus some. The table has roughly 77,000 clones, more than 70% seen once; the top ten hold just under 2.5%. Material: unstimulated CD8+ T cells sorted from spleen or lymph node cells, obtained before intestinal transplant. The origin of the receptors is a human donor who received an intestinal transplant. The CDR3 runs from the conserved cysteine through the conserved F or W. D genes are given only for firm matches. Size values are once, few and many counts, or a class for expanded clones, and some rows have none.

size	D	V	J	DNA	CDR3
NA	NA	TRBV19	TRBJ2-7	TGTGCCAGTAGCGCTAGCACCCGCTACGAGCAGTACTTC	CASSASTRYEQYF
few	NA	TRBV15	TRBJ2-1	TGTGCCACCAGCAACAACCCGGACGGGGGCTACAATGAGCAGTTCTTC	CATSNNPDGGYNEQFF
once	NA	TRBV18	TRBJ1-2	TGTGCCAGCTCAGAAACCCTAGGACAGCGAGGGGGCTACACCTTC	CASSETLGQRGGYTF
NA	NA	TRBV29-1	TRBJ2-7	TGCAGCGTTCCCGTATGGGGGGGCAATGGCTACGAGCAGTACTTC	CSVPVWGGNGYEQYF
NA	TRBD2	TRBV7-2	TRBJ2-1	TGTGCCAGCAGCTCCCGGACTAGAGGGGCCCTTCGGCAGTTCTTC	CASSSRTRGALRQFF
NA	NA	TRBV10-2	TRBJ1-3	TGCGCCGCAGGACGACAGGCTACTGGAAACACCATATATTTT	CAAGRQATGNTIYF
NA	NA	TRBV9	TRBJ1-2	TGTGCCAGCAGCGTAGCTACGAGCGGTGATTACTATGGCTACACCTTC	CASSVATSGDYYGYTF
NA	NA	TRBV5-1	TRBJ2-1	TGCGCCAGCAGCCTCCGCTATAACTACAATGAGCAGTTCTTC	CASSLRYNYNEQFF
NA	TRBD1	TRBV4-1	TRBJ1-1	TGCGCCAGCAGCCAAGGGGGAGGACAGGGACCCTTGCGGAACACTGAAGCTTTCTTT	CASSQGGGQGPLRNTEAFF
NA	NA	TRBV29-1	TRBJ1-1	TGCAGCGTCGACAGGCGACGGCTCCAGGCTTTCTTT	CSVDRRRLQAFF
once	TRBD1	TRBV2	TRBJ2-1	TGTGCCATCTCAAGGGACAGGGTCGTGAATGAGCAGTTCTTC	CAISRDRVVNEQFF
NA	NA	TRBV5-1	TRBJ2-3	TGCGCCAGCAGCCTGGCGAGAAGCACAGATACGCAGTATTTT	CASSLARSTDTQYF
NA	NA	TRBV28	TRBJ2-3	TGTGCCAGCAAGGTTGACAGGTATCTAGATACGCAGTATTTT	CASKVDRYLDTQYF
NA	TRBD2	TRBV19	TRBJ2-1	TGTGCCAGTAGTTTGGGACTAGCGAGCTCCTACAATGAGCAGTTCTTC	CASSLGLASSYNEQFF
NA	NA	TRBV10-3	TRBJ2-3	TGTGCCATCAGTACTAGCAAGAGACCCACAGATACGCAGTATTTT	CAISTSKRPTDTQYF
NA	NA	TRBV5-6	TRBJ2-5	TGTGCCAGCAGCTTGGGGTGGGGGGTCCACGAGACCCAGTACTTC	CASSLGWGVHETQYF
few	NA	TRBV6-4	TRBJ1-3	TGTGCCAGCCCGTCGGGCAGGGTGAACTCTGGAAACACCATATATTTT	CASPSGRVNSGNTIYF
NA	NA	TRBV19	TRBJ2-7	TGTGCCAGTAGTATAGTGGGGGGAATCTACGAGCAGTACTTC	CASSIVGGIYEQYF
NA	NA	TRBV27	TRBJ1-5	TGTGCCAGCAGCCTATCTCGAGGTTCGGGTCAGCCCCAGCATTTT	CASSLSRGSGQPQHF
NA	NA	TRBV4-1	TRBJ2-1	TGCGCCAGCAGCCAAGCCCGCTACAGGCTTCACTACAATGAGCAGTTCTTC	CASSQARYRLHYNEQFF
NA	NA	TRBV4-1	TRBJ1-2	TGCGCCAGCAGCCAAGTGTTCTCTGCGGATGGCTACACCTTC	CASSQVFSADGYTF
NA	NA	TRBV27	TRBJ2-1	TGTGCCAGCTCGCAGGGCCCCAATGGAGAGCAGTTCTTC	CASSQGPNGEQFF
NA	TRBD2	TRBV15	TRBJ2-1	TGTGCCACCAGCAGAGATAGCGGGAGAGGTGGAGATGAGCAGTTCTTC	CATSRDSGRGGDEQFF